Listed below are T cell receptor beta chains from one sample, sequenced in a study of cytomegalovirus exposure and HLA in healthy donors. Assay used: immunoSEQ multiplex PCR; TCRdb lists only in-frame clones, some missing. The sample carries tens of thousands of clones, roughly 95% recorded once. The sample was PBMCs. These receptor sequences come from a woman aged 18-29 years in good health and CMV-seronegative. The CDR3 runs from the conserved cysteine through the conserved F or W. A D gene is named only where the DNA matches it firmly. Expanded clones are given a class, and other clones once, few, many or no size at all.

V gene,CDR3 length,D gene,clone size,J gene,CDR3 DNA,CDR3 protein
TRBV11-2,15,TRBD1,.,TRBJ1-6,TGTGCCAGCAGCACCCCGGGACAGGGAGGTTCACCCCTCCACTTT,CASSTPGQGGSPLHF
TRBV19,15,TRBD1,.,TRBJ2-2,TGTGCCAGTCAAACAGGGGATTCGAACACCGGGGAGCTGTTTTTT,CASQTGDSNTGELFF
TRBV7-6,12,.,.,TRBJ1-5,TGTGCCAGCAGCTTAAGGGGTAGGCCCCAGCATTTT,CASSLRGRPQHF
TRBV4-1,18,TRBD2,.,TRBJ2-1,TGCGCCAGCAGCCAAGTAGGGACCGGGACTAGCGGGAGTCATGAGCAGTTCTTC,CASSQVGTGTSGSHEQFF
TRBV7-2,15,TRBD2,.,TRBJ2-1,TGTGCCAGCAGCCCACCGGGACTAGCGGGAGGGGAGCAGTTCTTC,CASSPPGLAGGEQFF
TRBV4-3,15,TRBD1,.,TRBJ2-1,TGCGCCAGCAGCCCGCAGACAGGGGTAGGGAATGAGCAGTTCTTC,CASSPQTGVGNEQFF
TRBV25-1,14,TRBD2,.,TRBJ2-5,TGTGCCAGCAGTGCCGGGGGGGGCGGGGAGACCCAGTACTTC,CASSAGGGGETQYF
TRBV19,13,.,.,TRBJ2-1,TGTGCCACTTCTAAGCCCTCCTACAATGAGCAGTTCTTC,CATSKPSYNEQFF
TRBV6-5,16,TRBD1,once,TRBJ2-3,TGTGCCAGCAGTCACTCCGGGACAGGGGGCCGAGATACGCAGTATTTT,CASSHSGTGGRDTQYF
TRBV5-6,14,TRBD2,.,TRBJ2-7,TGTGCCAGCAGGTCTAGCGGCTCTTCCTACGAGCAGTACTTC,CASRSSGSSYEQYF
TRBV5-6,13,TRBD2,.,TRBJ2-7,TGTGCCAGCAGCTTGGGTAGCGGGTACGAGCAGTACTTC,CASSLGSGYEQYF
TRBV7-6,13,.,.,TRBJ2-7,TGTGCCAGCAGCTTGAGCGAAAGGAGGGAGCAGTACTTC,CASSLSERREQYF
TRBV19,13,TRBD1,once,TRBJ1-5,TGTGCCAGTGGTGACAGGGGGATTCAGCCCCAGCATTTT,CASGDRGIQPQHF
TRBV7-7,13,.,.,TRBJ2-5,TGTGCCAGCAGCCCCCGCCCCGGAGAGACCCAGTACTTC,CASSPRPGETQYF
TRBV30,12,.,.,TRBJ1-1,TGTGCCTGGAGTGTTTCGGTGGCTGAAGCTTTCTTT,CAWSVSVAEAFF
TRBV6-1,13,.,.,TRBJ2-5,TGTGCCAGCAGTGAACTTGTTGGCGGGACCCAGTACTTC,CASSELVGGTQYF
TRBV5-1,14,TRBD1,few,TRBJ1-6,TGCGCCAGCAGCTCCGGGACAGGGTATTCACCCCTCCACTTT,CASSSGTGYSPLHF